Listed below are T cell receptor beta chains from one sample, sequenced in a study of blood T cell repertoires in COVID-19. Measured with immunoSEQ multiplex PCR; TCRdb has only the in-frame clones, and not every one. The sample lists approximately 150,000 clones; 65% to 90% were seen once. The sample was peripheral blood. These receptors originate from a woman aged 50 to 65 in a cohort sampled during active or convalescent COVID-19. Both conserved end residues are part of each CDR3. A D gene is named only where the DNA matches it firmly. Size is omitted from some rows. Given values are once, few, many or a class for expanded clones.

D | size | J | V | CDR3 | DNA
TRBD1 | NA | TRBJ2-7 | TRBV28 | CASSLSGQGEEF | TGTGCCAGCAGTTTATCGGGACAGGGAGAGGAATTC
NA | NA | TRBJ1-1 | TRBV12-5 | CASGWGDTEAFF | TGTGCTAGTGGTTGGGGGGACACTGAAGCTTTCTTT
TRBD1 | NA | TRBJ2-3 | TRBV10-3 | CAISGGTGTTDTQYF | TGTGCCATCAGTGGGGGGACAGGGACGACTGATACGCAGTATTTT
NA | NA | TRBJ1-2 | TRBV24-1 | CATSEGRDGYTF | TGTGCCACCAGTGAGGGCAGGGATGGCTACACCTTC
NA | NA | TRBJ1-5 | TRBV10-3 | CAISESVSVGQPQHF | TGTGCCATCAGTGAGTCGGTGTCAGTGGGACAACCCCAGCATTTT
NA | NA | TRBJ2-5 | TRBV6-2/TRBV6-3 | CASSYGAPGDLQETQYF | TGTGCCAGCAGTTACGGGGCGCCGGGGGACCTCCAAGAGACCCAGTACTTC
NA | NA | TRBJ1-2 | TRBV19 | CASSVRGLSGYTF | TGTGCCAGTAGCGTTCGGGGACTGAGTGGCTACACCTTC
NA | NA | TRBJ1-6 | TRBV6-2/TRBV6-3 | CASSYSGTDNSPLHF | TGTGCCAGCAGTTACTCCGGGACTGACAATTCACCCCTCCACTTT
TRBD2 | once | TRBJ2-3 | TRBV3-1/TRBV3-2 | CASSQRGTGTDTQYF | TGTGCCAGCAGTCAGCGGGGGACCGGCACAGATACGCAGTATTTT
NA | NA | TRBJ1-1 | TRBV27 | CASSLYGIRTANTEAFF | TGTGCCAGCAGTTTATACGGGATTAGGACGGCGAACACTGAAGCTTTCTTT
TRBD1 | NA | TRBJ2-1 | TRBV27 | CASRHKTGTEDNEQFF | TGTGCCAGCAGGCACAAAACCGGGACAGAAGACAATGAGCAGTTCTTC
NA | NA | TRBJ2-7 | TRBV19 | CASSIGGLTSYEQYF | TGTGCCAGTAGTATCGGAGGCCTTACCTCCTACGAGCAGTACTTC
TRBD1 | NA | TRBJ1-6 | TRBV5-6 | CASSSDRALNSPLHF | TGTGCCAGCAGTTCGGACAGGGCTTTAAATTCACCCCTCCACTTT
NA | NA | TRBJ1-4 | TRBV6-5 | CASRDSEKLFF | TGTGCCAGCCGGGACTCTGAAAAACTGTTTTTT
NA | NA | TRBJ1-1 | TRBV4-2 | CASSAGGLDTEAFF | TGTGCCAGCAGCGCGGGGGGCCTGGACACTGAAGCTTTCTTT
TRBD1 | NA | TRBJ2-7 | TRBV5-6 | CASSRDRLSYEQYF | TGTGCCAGCAGCAGGGACAGGCTCTCCTACGAGCAGTACTTC
TRBD1 | NA | TRBJ2-3 | TRBV5-1 | CASSLGTGDTQYF | TGCGCCAGCAGCTTGGGGACAGGGGATACGCAGTATTTT
NA | once | TRBJ1-1 | TRBV6-6 | CASSPVSNTEAFF | TGTGCCAGCAGTCCAGTCTCGAACACTGAAGCTTTCTTT
NA | NA | TRBJ2-7 | TRBV11-2 | CASSLGFRFRQTSQYF | TGTGCCAGCAGCTTAGGATTTCGATTTAGGCAGACTTCGCAGTACTTC
NA | NA | TRBJ2-6 | TRBV28 | CASSLVQGRPGANVLTF | TGTGCCAGCAGTTTGGTACAGGGGAGGCCTGGGGCCAACGTCCTGACTTTC
TRBD1 | NA | TRBJ1-5 | TRBV23-1 | CASSQYVGTGGQGNQPQHF | TGCGCCAGCAGTCAATACGTCGGGACAGGGGGCCAAGGCAATCAGCCCCAGCATTTT
NA | NA | TRBJ1-2 | TRBV12-3/TRBV12-4 | CASSAGSNYGYTF | TGTGCCAGCAGTGCCGGGAGCAACTATGGCTACACCTTC
NA | NA | TRBJ1-5 | TRBV3-1/TRBV3-2 | CASSQEDGQQDQPQHF | TGTGCCAGCAGCCAAGAGGACGGACAGCAGGATCAGCCCCAGCATTTT
NA | few | TRBJ2-7 | TRBV14 | CASSQGRLREQYF | TGTGCCAGCAGCCAAGGCAGGTTGCGCGAGCAGTACTTC
NA | NA | TRBJ2-7 | TRBV21-1 | CATVGGREQYF | TGTGCCACGGTAGGAGGCCGGGAGCAGTACTTC
NA | NA | TRBJ1-4 | TRBV6-1 | CASSDSWQGTEKLFF | TGTGCCAGCAGTGATTCGTGGCAGGGTACGGAAAAACTGTTTTTT
NA | NA | TRBJ1-1 | TRBV15 | CATSRGDTAAEAFF | TGTGCCACCAGCAGAGGGGACACCGCGGCTGAAGCTTTCTTT
NA | NA | TRBJ2-2 | TRBV11-2 | CASSLGGTLTGELFF | TGTGCCAGCAGCTTAGGAGGGACTCTCACCGGGGAGCTGTTTTTT
NA | NA | TRBJ1-6 | TRBV5-1 | CASSLRATVENSPLHF | TGCGCCAGCAGCCTTCGAGCGACAGTCGAAAATTCACCCCTCCACTTT
NA | NA | TRBJ2-1 | TRBV5-6 | CATRLAHSDNEQFF | TGTGCCACCCGTCTAGCCCATAGCGACAATGAGCAGTTCTTC
NA | once | TRBJ1-1 | TRBV30 | CAWSSQGGTEAFF | TGTGCCTGGAGTTCCCAAGGGGGCACTGAAGCTTTCTTT
TRBD2 | NA | TRBJ2-7 | TRBV4-3 | CASSPQRGAYEQYF | TGCGCCAGCAGCCCTCAGCGGGGGGCCTACGAGCAGTACTTC